This TCR beta chain comes out of a study of blood T cells in healthy people across ages (dated by TCRdb to 2013 to 2016). General notes on the study: In model experiments, template switching captured roughly one uniquely barcoded TCR beta cDNA molecule for every two T cells. To avoid experimental bias, donors of different ages were distributed randomly across sequencing lanes. The study measured age-related changes in TCR beta repertoire diversity using deep sequencing normalized with unique cDNA molecular identifiers. Four age groups were formed from the donors: young (average 16 years), middle-aged (roughly 38), aged (approximately 60) and long-lived (less than 85). Two additional independent replicas of 1 million unique cDNA reads from the same blood draw were analyzed for two donors (one aged 18 to 29 and one aged 80 or older). General findings and caveats noted by the study authors: Observed TCR beta diversity correlated strongly with the percentage of naive T cells measured by flow cytometry. As age increased, observed TCR beta diversity per million T cells dropped in a roughly linear way, and a significant reduction was already evident by age 40. The CMV infection status of donors was not known, potentially confounding age-related changes in expanded clonotypes. Bulk unsorted PBMC profiling prevented conclusive comparison of naive and antigen-experienced compartments. Compared with the aged group, more naive CD4+ T cells, fewer expanded clones and increased TCR diversity were shown by the long-lived group, suggesting age selection. Estimates of total diversity from one million sequenced T cells were regarded as lower bounds and underestimates.

Remarks on this clonotype: Its specific antigen is unknown. Nothing much larger sits one base from this clone, and base qualities are not available.

The library was produced with 5' RACE. Reads for this sample came from an Illumina HiSeq 2500. The second PCR ran for about 6 to 12 cycles and used a J-beta primer mix along with a sample-barcoded 5' primer. A template-switch 5' adaptor carrying 12 random nucleotides introduced a unique molecular identifier onto each TCR beta cDNA molecule. Each sample yielded at least 3 million CDR3-containing paired-end reads. First-strand cDNA was synthesized from all RNA with the Mint cDNA synthesis kit, primed by a TRBC-specific oligonucleotide. Following uracil-DNA glycosylase treatment, a first 18-cycle PCR with universal primers M1SS and BC2_uni_R was performed on all cDNA. For the original study's pipeline: Normalization of each sample was performed by random selection of 1 million high-quality reads, each carrying a distinct molecular identifier. Reads sharing molecular identifiers were discarded rather than binned into consensus sequences. MiTCR, set to a Q25 quality threshold and the strictest error-elimination algorithm, was used for CDR3 identification, clonotype clustering and error correction. A nonparametric unseen species model with Euler transformation was used to estimate lower-bound total TCR beta diversity. Clones were called with MiXCR by TCRdb after fastp trimmed the public reads at Q25, and only in-frame beta chains were retained. Merged by CDR3 protein, the rows form single entries marked with the most common genes and DNA. What appears here as the V and J calls and clone size reflects TCRdb's work, not the paper's. This sample holds 700,000 or so distinct CDR3 sequences; 22% were observed only once. The top ten clones comprise around a fifth of the sample.

After removal of 3 bases from V and 5 bases from J, the junction retains 10 bases not matched to a gene. Based on the germline V gene (reference sequence), the CDR1 and CDR2 sequences are LNHDA and SQIVND. Spanning cysteine to phenylalanine, the CDR3 consists of 16 amino acids. The DNA shown is the 48-base CDR3, in frame from base 1. Donors were a few dozen systemically healthy Caucasian individuals from Russia aged roughly 6 to 100 years. Each donor gave about 9.7 milliliters of peripheral blood, drawn into EDTA-treated Vacutainer tubes. Ficoll-Paque density-gradient centrifugation was used to isolate PBMCs, with at least 7 million obtained per sample. Trizol reagent was used to extract total RNA from the PBMCs, yielding at least 5.5 micrograms per sample. For every donor, flow cytometry on a PBMC aliquot measured the percentage of naive CD45RAhigh/CD27high T cells.

Sequenced material: blood. The chain employs TRBV19 and TRBJ2-1, and TRBD2 aligns with 7 junction nucleotides. This clonotype originated in a man aged 65 to 79 in good health. The bases read TGTGCCAGTAGTATTTCGGGGCTAGCGGCAAACAATGAGCAGTTCTTC. It is translated as CASSISGLAANNEQFF.